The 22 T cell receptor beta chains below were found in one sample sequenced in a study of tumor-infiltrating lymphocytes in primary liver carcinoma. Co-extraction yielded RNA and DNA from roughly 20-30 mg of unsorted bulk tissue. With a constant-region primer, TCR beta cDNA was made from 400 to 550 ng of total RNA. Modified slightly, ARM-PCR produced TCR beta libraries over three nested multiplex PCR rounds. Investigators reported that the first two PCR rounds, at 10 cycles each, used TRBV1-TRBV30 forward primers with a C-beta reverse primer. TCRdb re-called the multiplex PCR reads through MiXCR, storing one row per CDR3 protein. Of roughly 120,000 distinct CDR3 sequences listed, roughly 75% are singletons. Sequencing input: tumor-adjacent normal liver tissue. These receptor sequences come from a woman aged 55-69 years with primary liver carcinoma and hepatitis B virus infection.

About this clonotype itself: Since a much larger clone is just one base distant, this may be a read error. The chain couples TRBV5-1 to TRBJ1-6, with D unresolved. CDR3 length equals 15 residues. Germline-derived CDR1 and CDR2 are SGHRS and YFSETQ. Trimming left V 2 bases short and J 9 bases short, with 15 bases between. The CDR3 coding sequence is TGCGCCAGCAGCTTTAGCCGGGCCGAAATTTCACCCCTCCACTTT. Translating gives CASSFSRAEISPLHF.

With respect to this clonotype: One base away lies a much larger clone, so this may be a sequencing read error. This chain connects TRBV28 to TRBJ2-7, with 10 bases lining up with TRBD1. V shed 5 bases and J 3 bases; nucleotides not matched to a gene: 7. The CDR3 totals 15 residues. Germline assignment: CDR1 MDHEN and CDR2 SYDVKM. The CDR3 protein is CASSRPWTGGYEQYF. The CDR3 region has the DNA TGTGCCAGCAGTCGACCCTGGACAGGGGGCTACGAGCAGTACTTC. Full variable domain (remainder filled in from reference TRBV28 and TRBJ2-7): DVKVTQSSRYLVKRTGEKVFLECVQDMDHENMFWYRQDPGLGLRLIYFSYDVKMKEKGDIPEGYSVSREKKERFSLILESASTNQTSMYLCASSRPWTGGYEQYFGPGTRLTVT.

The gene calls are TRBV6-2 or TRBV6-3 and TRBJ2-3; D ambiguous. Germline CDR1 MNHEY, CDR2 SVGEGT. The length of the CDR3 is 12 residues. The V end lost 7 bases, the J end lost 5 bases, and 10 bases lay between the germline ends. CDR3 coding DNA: TGTGCCAGCAATGACTCACTAGATACGCAGTATTTT. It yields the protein CASNDSLDTQYF.

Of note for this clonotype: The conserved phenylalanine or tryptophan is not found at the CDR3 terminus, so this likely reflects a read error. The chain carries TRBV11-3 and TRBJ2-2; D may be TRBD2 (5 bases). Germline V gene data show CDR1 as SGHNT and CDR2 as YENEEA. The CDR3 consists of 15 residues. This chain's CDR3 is CGSSQEASSTGELFV. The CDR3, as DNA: TGTGGCAGCAGCCAGGAGGCTAGCAGCACCGGGGAGCTGTTTGTT.

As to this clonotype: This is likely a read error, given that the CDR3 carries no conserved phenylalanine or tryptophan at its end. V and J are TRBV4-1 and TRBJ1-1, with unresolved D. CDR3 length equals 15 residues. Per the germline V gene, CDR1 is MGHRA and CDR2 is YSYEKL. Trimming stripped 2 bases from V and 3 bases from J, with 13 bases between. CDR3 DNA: TGCGCCAGCAGCCAAAGCTCGGGAGTAGACACTGAAGCTTTCCTT. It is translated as CASSQSSGVDTEAFL.

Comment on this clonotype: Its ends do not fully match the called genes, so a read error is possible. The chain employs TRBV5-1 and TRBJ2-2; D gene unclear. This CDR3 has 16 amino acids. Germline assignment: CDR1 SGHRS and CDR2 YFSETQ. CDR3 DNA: TGCGCCAGCAGCTTATTCGGACGGATGAACACCGGAGAGCTGTTTTTT. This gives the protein CASSLFGRMNTGELFF. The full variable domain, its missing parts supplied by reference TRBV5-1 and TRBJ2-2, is KAGVTQTPRYLIKTRGQQVTLSCSPISGHRSVSWYQQTPGQGLQFLFEYFSETQRNKGNFPGRFSGRQFSNSRSEMNVSTLELGDSALYLCASSLFGRMNTGELFFGEGSRLTVL.

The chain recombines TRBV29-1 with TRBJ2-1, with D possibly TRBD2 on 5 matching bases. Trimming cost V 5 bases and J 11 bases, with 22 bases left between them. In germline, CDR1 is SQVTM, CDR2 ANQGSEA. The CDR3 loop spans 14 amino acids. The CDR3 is CSVLLDILVNKQFF. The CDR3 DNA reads TGCAGCGTTCTCCTAGACATACTAGTTAATAAGCAGTTCTTC.

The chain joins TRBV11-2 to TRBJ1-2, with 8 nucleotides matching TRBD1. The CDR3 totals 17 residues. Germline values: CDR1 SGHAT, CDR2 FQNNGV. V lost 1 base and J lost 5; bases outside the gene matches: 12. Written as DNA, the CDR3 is TGTGCCAGCAGCTTAGTAAGGTGCCGGGACAGGAGTTATGGCTACACCTTC. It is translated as CASSLVRCRDRSYGYTF.

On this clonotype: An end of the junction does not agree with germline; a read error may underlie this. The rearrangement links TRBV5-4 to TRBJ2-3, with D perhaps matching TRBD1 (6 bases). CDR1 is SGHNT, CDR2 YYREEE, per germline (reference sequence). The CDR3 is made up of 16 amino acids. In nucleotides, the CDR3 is TGTGCTAGCAGCTTGGCGGCACAGGGAAACACAGATACGCAGTATTTT. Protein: CASSLAAQGNTDTQYF.

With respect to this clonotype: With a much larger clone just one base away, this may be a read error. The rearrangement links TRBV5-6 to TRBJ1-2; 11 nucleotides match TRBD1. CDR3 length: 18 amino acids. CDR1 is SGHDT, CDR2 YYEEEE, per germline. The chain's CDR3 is CVSSQLRGQGASNYGYTF. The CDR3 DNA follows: TGTGTCAGCAGCCAACTCAGAGGACAGGGGGCCTCAAACTATGGCTACACCTTC.

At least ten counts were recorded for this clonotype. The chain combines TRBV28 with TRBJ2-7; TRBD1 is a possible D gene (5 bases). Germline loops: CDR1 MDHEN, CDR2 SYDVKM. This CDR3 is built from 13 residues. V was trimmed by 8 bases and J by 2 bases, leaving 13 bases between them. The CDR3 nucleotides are TGTGCCAGCGATCAGGGTAGCCCCTACGAGCAGTACTTC. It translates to CASDQGSPYEQYF.

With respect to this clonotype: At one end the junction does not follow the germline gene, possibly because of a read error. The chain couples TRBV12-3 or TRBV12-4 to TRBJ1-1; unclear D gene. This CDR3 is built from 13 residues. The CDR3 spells CASNRPGVTEAFF. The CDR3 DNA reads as TGTGCTAGCAACCGACCCGGGGTCACTGAAGCTTTCTTT.

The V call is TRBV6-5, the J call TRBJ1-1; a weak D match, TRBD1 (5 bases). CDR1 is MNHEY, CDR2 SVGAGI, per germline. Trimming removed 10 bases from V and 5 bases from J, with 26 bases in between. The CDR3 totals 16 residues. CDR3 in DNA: TGTGCCAACAGGTCAGGGCATGGTGGGTTTAGAACTGAAGCTTTCTTT. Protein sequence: CANRSGHGGFRTEAFF.

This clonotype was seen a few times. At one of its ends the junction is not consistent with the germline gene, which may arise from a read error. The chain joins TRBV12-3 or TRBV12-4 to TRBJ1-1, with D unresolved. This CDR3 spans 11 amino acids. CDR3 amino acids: CASSSEAEASF. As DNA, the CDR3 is TGTGCCAGCAGTTCAGAGGCTGAAGCTTCCTTT.

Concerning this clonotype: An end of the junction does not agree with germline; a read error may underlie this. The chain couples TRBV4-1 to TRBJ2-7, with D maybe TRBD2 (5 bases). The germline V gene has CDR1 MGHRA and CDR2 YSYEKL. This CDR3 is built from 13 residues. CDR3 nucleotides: TGCGCCAGCAGCCTCGACCGCGACTACGAACAGTACTTC. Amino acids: CASSLDRDYEQYF.

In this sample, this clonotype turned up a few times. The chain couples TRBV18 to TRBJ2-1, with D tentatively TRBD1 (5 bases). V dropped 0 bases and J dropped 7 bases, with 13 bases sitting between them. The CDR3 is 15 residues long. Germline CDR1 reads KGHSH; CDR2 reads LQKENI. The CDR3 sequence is CASSPPDSWGNEQFF. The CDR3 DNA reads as TGTGCCAGCTCACCACCAGACAGCTGGGGTAATGAGCAGTTCTTC.

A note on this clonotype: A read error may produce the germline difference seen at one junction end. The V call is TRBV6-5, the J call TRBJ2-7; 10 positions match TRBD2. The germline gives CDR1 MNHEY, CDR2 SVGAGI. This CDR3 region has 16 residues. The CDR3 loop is CASGRLIAGGSYGQYF. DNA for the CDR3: TGTGCCAGCGGGAGACTCATAGCGGGAGGCTCCTACGGGCAGTACTTC.

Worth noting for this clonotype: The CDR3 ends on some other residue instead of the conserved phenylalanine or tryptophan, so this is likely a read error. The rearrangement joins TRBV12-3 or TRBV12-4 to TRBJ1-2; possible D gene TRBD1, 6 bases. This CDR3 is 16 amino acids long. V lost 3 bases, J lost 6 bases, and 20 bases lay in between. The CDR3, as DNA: TGTGCCAGCAGTTTTGGCTGGGCGGGGGCGAGACATGGCTACACCATC. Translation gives CASSFGWAGARHGYTI.

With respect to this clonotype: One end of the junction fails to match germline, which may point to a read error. CDR3 DNA sequence: TGCGCCAGCAGATTGAACGATTTCGAGGGCTACACCTTT. It encodes CASRLNDFEGYTF. The V gene is TRBV5-1, the J gene TRBJ1-2; D is ambiguous. Germline CDR1 reads SGHRS; CDR2 reads YFSETQ. The CDR3 has 13 residues.

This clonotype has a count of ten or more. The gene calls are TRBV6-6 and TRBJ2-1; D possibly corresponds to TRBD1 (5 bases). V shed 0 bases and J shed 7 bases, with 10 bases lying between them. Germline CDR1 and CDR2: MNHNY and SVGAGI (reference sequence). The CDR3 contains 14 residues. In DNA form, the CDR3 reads TGTGCCAGCAGTTACTCAGCAGGGTGGAATGAGCAGTTCTTC. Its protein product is CASSYSAGWNEQFF.

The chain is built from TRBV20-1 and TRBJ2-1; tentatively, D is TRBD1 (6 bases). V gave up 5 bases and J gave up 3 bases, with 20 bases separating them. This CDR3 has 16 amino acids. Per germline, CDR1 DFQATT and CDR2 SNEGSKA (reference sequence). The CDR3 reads CSALDYRDGVYNEQFF. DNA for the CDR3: TGCAGTGCTTTGGATTACAGGGATGGGGTCTACAATGAGCAGTTCTTC.

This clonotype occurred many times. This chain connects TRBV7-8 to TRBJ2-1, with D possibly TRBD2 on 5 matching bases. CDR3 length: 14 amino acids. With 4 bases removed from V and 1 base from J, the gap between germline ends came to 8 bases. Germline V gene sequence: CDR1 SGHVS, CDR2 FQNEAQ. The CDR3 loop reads CASSSDWSYNEQFF. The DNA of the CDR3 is TGTGCCAGCAGCTCGGACTGGTCCTACAATGAGCAGTTCTTC. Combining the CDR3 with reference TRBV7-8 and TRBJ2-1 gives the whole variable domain GAGVSQSPRYKVAKRGQDVALRCDPISGHVSLFWYQQALGQGPEFLTYFQNEAQLDKSGLPSDRFFAERPEGSVSTLKIQRTQQEDSAVYLCASSSDWSYNEQFFGPGTRLTVL.